The text below deals with one TCR beta chain. This entry is derived from a study of blood T cell repertoires in COVID-19. Study in general: The United States, Italy and Spain provided the acute and convalescent COVID-19 samples. The cDNA or gDNA used as material had been derived from T cells, B-cell-depleted T cells, or PBMCs.

In germline, CDR1 is SGHDN, CDR2 FVKESK. The ends were cut back, 0 bases at V and 4 bases at J, with 9 bases in the middle. This CDR3 has 14 amino acids. Original analysis: Amplified reference gene primers provided the basis for estimating nucleated cell counts. Using immunoSEQ multiplex PCR, the repertoire was profiled, and TCRdb retains in-frame clones only, with some absent. From that table come the V and J calls and clone size; the DNA was used to work out D and trimming. The profile shows some 240,000 clones, 85% to 90% of them singletons. The sample consisted of peripheral blood. The source is a woman in her forties who had recovered from COVID-19. The genes are TRBV14 and TRBJ1-2; D gene unclear. CDR3 nucleotide sequence: TGTGCCAGCAGCCAAGACGAGGGAGGCTATGGCTACACCTTC. Protein: CASSQDEGGYGYTF.